The subject of this entry is one T cell receptor beta chain. Its antigen is not yet known. No much larger clone is present one base from it, and per-base qualities are unavailable. These data originate in a study of T cells in Graves' hyperthyroidism and ophthalmopathy (dated by TCRdb to between 2018 and 2020). Study-level background: Peripheral blood samples were taken at initial diagnosis, before any treatment was given. Following sampling, methimazole starting at 30 mg daily was given to hyperthyroidism patients, and high-dose intravenous methylprednisolone was given to ophthalmopathy patients. The paper reports TCR Vbeta CDR3 sequencing of 130 to 150 peripheral blood samples: 43 ophthalmopathy, 70 to 85 hyperthyroidism and around 17 progressor patients. The 95 to 100 discovery patients were randomly split 7:3 into training and test sets. In several Graves' hyperthyroidism patients, the study also compared T-cell repertoires from thyroid tissue with T-cell repertoires from blood. An independent validation cohort of around 19 hyperthyroidism patients and 17 patients who later progressed to ophthalmopathy tested prospective prediction of ophthalmopathy. A discovery cohort of about a hundred patients, about 43 with Graves' ophthalmopathy and roughly 59 with stable Graves' hyperthyroidism, was used to find distinguishing TCR V-J signatures.

TCR beta CDR3 regions were amplified from RNA transcripts. The first round of RT-PCR for the TCR CDR3 was performed with the HTBI primer set and the Qiagen OneStep RT-PCR kit. A second multiplex PCR round built the libraries, followed by size selection and purification. The libraries were sequenced on an Illumina HiSeq2000 using paired-end 100 bp reads. As for the authors' bioinformatics: Raw data were processed with SOAPnuke, discarding reads with adapters, uncalled bases, mean Phred below 15, or no exact constant-primer or identifier match. COPE v1.2.5 was used to merge the high-quality paired reads, and each unique nucleotide sequence was defined as a clonotype. MiTCR v1.1 was used to align the clonotypes against IMGT TRBV, TRBD and TRBJ reference segments. The analysis included only V-J combinations with a frequency above 0.0001, which together covered roughly 99% of the repertoires. The TCS score was defined as F50 (clonal expansion) divided by E x V (chaos), with BLOSUM62-based TCRdist calculated between CDR3 peptides within each V-J. Welch's t-statistics and random forest reduced 500 to 650 V-J features to fewer than 15, which were used in a naive Bayes classifier (R e1071). The Morisita-Horn index was used to measure how similar the thyroid and blood repertoires were. The raw public data were reprocessed by TCRdb itself: fastp quality trimming at Q25, MiXCR clonotype calling, in-frame beta chains only. Each record represents a unique CDR3 protein, reported with the most common genes and DNA among its rows. These V and J calls are TCRdb output, not the study's own analysis. This sample is represented by hundreds of thousands of distinct CDR3 sequences; roughly 37% of them were singletons. The top ten clones comprise 8.9% of the sample.

A patient counted as having stable Graves' hyperthyroidism if no progression to ophthalmopathy occurred over 18 months of follow-up. The hyperthyroidism patients were between 18 and 65 years old and newly diagnosed, with a disease duration of less than 2 months. Any patient with an uncontrolled infection, another autoimmune disease, pregnancy or lactation was excluded. Diagnoses were based on clinical symptoms, serum thyroxine and TRAb, thyroid ultrasound and orbital computed tomography. PBMCs were separated from about 10 ml of fresh peripheral blood using Ficoll-Paque density gradient centrifugation. Total RNA was extracted with Trizol reagent, and quality was checked on an Agilent 2100 Bioanalyzer. The CDR3 numbers 24 residues from cysteine through phenylalanine. Just the 72-base CDR3 DNA is kept, in frame starting at base 1. CDR1 SEHNR and CDR2 FQNEAQ were looked up in the germline V gene (reference sequence). Trimmed from V: 1 base; trimmed from J: 0 bases; junction bases lacking a gene match: 24.

Results and caveats for the whole study, not just this receptor: During validation, the model predicted progression to ophthalmopathy a median of around 6 months ahead of onset, with roughly 65% sensitivity and 72.22% specificity. A 13 V-J signature model separated ophthalmopathy from stable hyperthyroidism, with about 88% sensitivity and roughly 81% specificity in cross-validation and 80%/75% in testing. Most expanded thyroid clonotypes (frequency above 0.001) were also detected in blood, suggesting blood repertoires may reflect thyroid immune responses. Sample size was not statistically predetermined, and blinding of investigators to group allocation was not performed.

This chain is built from TRBV7-9 and TRBJ2-6; 7 bases in the junction line up with TRBD2. Material: blood. The receptor was isolated from a man between 18 and 35 years old with Graves' hyperthyroidism. The sequenced DNA: TGTGCCAGCAGCTTAGTTCACGTATTGTTTCCTGCGGGAGAGTGGAACTCTGGGGCCAACGTCCTGACTTTC. This codes for CASSLVHVLFPAGEWNSGANVLTF.